This T cell receptor (beta chain) was recovered during a study of blood T cell repertoires in COVID-19. Study in general: Acute and convalescent COVID-19 specimens originated in the United States, Italy and Spain. From T cells, B-cell-depleted T cells, or PBMCs came the material, which was cDNA or gDNA.

Two negative PCRs, clearance, or symptom resolution characterized the recovered Cohort 3 donors. Germline CDR1 reads MNHNS; CDR2 reads SASEGT. This CDR3 has 15 amino acids. Losses at the gene ends were 3 bases for V and 7 bases for J; bases not matched to a gene: 6. TCRdb keeps only in-frame clones here, not all; method: immunoSEQ multiplex PCR. The sample carries over 150,000 clones, approximately 79% recorded once. The chain employs TRBV6-1 and TRBJ2-7, with 13 bases that match TRBD2. What was sequenced was PBMCs or T cells enriched from blood (not recorded which). This clonotype was sampled from a man aged 45-65 years who had recovered from COVID-19. This CDR3 reads CASSDKGLAGVEQYF. CDR3 sequence (DNA): TGTGCCAGCAGTGACAAAGGACTAGCGGGGGTTGAGCAGTACTTC.